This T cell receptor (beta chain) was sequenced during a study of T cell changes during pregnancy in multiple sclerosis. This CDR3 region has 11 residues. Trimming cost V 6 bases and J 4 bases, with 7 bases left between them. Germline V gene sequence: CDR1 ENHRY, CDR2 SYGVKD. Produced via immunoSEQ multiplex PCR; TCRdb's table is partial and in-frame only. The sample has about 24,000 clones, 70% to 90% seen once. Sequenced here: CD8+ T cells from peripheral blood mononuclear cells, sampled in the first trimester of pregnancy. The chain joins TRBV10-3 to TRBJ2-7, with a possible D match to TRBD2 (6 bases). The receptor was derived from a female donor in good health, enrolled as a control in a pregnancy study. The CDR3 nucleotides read TGTGCCATCAGGGGACTTTACGAGCAGTACTTC. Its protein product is CAIRGLYEQYF.